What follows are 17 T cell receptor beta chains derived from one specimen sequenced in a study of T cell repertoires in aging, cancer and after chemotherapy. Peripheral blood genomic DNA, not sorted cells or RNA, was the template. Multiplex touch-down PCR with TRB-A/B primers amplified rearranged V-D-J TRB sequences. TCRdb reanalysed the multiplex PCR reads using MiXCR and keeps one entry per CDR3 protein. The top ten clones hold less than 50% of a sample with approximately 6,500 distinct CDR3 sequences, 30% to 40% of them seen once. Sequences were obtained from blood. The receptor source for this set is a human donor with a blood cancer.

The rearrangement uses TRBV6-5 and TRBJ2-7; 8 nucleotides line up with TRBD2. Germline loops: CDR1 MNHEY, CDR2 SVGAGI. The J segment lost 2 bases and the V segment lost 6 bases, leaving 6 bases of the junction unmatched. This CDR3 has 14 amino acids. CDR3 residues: CASRVAGPPYEQYF. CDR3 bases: TGTGCCAGCAGGGTAGCGGGGCCCCCCTACGAGCAGTACTTC.

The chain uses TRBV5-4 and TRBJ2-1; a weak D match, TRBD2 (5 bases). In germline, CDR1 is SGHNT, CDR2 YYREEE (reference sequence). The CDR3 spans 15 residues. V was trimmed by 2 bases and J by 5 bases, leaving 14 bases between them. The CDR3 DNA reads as TGTGCCAGCAGCTTAGGCGGGCGATACGACAATGAGCAGTTCTTC. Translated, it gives CASSLGGRYDNEQFF.

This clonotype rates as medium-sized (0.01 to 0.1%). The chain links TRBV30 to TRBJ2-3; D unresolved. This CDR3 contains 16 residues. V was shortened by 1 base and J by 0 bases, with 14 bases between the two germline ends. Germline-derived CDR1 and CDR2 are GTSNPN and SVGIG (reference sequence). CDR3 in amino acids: CAWSALGRSSTDTQYF. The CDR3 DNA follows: TGTGCCTGGAGTGCGCTAGGGCGGTCCAGCACAGATACGCAGTATTTT.

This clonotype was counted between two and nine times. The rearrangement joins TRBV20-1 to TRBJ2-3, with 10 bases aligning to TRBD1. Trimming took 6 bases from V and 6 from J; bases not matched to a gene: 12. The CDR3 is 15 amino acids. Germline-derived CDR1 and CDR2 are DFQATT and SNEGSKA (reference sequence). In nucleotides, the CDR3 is TGCAGTGCGAAAGGCCGACAGGGGGCAGGGGATACGCAGTATTTT. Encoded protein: CSAKGRQGAGDTQYF.

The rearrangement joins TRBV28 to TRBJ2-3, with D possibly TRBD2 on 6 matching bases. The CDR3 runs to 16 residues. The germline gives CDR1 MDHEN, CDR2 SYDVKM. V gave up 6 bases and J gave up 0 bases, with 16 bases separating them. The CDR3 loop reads CASSPRKRASTDTQYF. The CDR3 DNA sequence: TGTGCCAGCAGCCCACGTAAGCGGGCCAGCACAGATACGCAGTATTTT.

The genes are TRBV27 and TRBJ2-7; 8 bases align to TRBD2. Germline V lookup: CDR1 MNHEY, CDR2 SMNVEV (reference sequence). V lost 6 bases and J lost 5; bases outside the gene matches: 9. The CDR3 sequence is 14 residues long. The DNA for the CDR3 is TGTGCCAGCAGCCCGGGGGGGGTAGCCCACGAGCAGTACTTC. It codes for CASSPGGVAHEQYF.

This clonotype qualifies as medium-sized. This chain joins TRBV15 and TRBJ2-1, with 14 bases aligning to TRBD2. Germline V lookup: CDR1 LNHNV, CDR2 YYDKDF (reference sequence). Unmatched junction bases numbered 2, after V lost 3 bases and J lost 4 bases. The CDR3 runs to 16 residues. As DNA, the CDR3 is TGTGCCACCAGCAGGACTAGCGGGAGGGATTACAATGAGCAGTTCTTC. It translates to CATSRTSGRDYNEQFF.

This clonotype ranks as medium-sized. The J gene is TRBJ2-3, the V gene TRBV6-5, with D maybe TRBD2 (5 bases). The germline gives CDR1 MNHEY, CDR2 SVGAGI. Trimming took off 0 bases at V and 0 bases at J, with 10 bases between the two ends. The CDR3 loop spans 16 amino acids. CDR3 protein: CASSYSGGRSTDTQYF. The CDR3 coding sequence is TGTGCCAGCAGTTACTCGGGCGGGCGTAGCACAGATACGCAGTATTTT.

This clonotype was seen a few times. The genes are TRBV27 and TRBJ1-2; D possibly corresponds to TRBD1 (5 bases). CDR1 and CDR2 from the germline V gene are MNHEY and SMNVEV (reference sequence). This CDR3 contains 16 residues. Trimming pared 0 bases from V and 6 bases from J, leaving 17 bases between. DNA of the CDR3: TGTGCCAGCAGTTTATCGGTAGGGGTTCAAACTAATGGCTACACCTTC. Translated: CASSLSVGVQTNGYTF.

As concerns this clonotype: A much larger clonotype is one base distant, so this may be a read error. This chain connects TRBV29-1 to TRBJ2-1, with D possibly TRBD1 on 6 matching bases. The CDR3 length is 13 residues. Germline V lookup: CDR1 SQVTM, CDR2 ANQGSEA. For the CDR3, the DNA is TGCAACGGCAGGGGTGCCGCAGACAATGAGCAGTTCTTC. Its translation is CNGRGAADNEQFF.

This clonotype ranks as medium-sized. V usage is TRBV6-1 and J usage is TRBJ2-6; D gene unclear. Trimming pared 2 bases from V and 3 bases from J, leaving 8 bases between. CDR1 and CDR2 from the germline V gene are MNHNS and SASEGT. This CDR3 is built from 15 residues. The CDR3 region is CASSEWWVGANVLTF. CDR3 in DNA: TGTGCCAGCAGTGAATGGTGGGTTGGGGCCAACGTCCTGACTTTC.

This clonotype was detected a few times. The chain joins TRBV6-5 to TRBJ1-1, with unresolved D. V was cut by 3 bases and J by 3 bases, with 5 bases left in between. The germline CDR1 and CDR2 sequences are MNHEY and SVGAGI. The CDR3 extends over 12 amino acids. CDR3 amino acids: CASSYGHTEAFF. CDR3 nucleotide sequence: TGTGCCAGCAGTTATGGGCACACTGAAGCTTTCTTT.

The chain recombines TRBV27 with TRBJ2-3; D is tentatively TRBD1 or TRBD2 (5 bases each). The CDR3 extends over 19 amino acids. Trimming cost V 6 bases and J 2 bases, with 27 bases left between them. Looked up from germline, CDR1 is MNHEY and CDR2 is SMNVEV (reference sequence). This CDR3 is CASRPAVMGSGTLTDTQYF. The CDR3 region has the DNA TGTGCCAGCAGACCCGCAGTTATGGGCTCCGGGACGCTCACAGATACGCAGTATTTT.

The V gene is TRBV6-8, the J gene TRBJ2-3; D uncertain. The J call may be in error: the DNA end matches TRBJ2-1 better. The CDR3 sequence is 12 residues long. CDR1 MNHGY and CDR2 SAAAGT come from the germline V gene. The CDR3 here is CASSTAGNEQFF. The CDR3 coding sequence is TGTGCCAGCAGTACCGCAGGCAATGAGCAGTTCTTC.

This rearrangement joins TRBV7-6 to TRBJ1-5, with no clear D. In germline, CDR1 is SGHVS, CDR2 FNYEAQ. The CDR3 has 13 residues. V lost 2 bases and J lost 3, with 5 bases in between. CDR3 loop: CASSLSDNQPQHF. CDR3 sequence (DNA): TGTGCCAGCAGCTTATCGGACAATCAGCCCCAGCATTTT.

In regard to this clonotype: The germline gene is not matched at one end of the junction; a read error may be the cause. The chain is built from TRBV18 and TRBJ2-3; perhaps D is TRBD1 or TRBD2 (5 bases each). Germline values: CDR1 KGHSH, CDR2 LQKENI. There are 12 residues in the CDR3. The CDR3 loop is CASSPEKGTRHF. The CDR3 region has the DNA TGTGCCAGCTCACCTGAAAAGGGGACGAGGCATTTT.

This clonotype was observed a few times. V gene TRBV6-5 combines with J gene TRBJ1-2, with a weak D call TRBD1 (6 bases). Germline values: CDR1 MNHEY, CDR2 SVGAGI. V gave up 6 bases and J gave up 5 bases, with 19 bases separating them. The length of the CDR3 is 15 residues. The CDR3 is CASRTRTDNNYGYTF. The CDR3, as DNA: TGTGCCAGCAGAACGCGGACAGACAACAATTATGGCTACACCTTC.